The 4 T cell receptor beta chains below were found in one sample sequenced in a study of Graves' ophthalmopathy and Graves' hyperthyroidism. Investigators amplified TCR beta CDR3 regions from RNA transcripts. HTBI primers were used in a first-round RT-PCR, which preceded a second-round multiplex PCR. MiXCR was run by TCRdb on the multiplex PCR reads, yielding one entry per CDR3 protein. The repertoire consists of around 1,200,000 distinct CDR3 sequences, with less than 45% occurring once and the leading ten covering approximately 10%. The sequenced sample consisted of peripheral blood or thyroid tissue (not recorded which). These receptors came from an adult man with Graves' hyperthyroidism.

V and J are TRBV29-1 and TRBJ2-7; 11 bases map to TRBD2. The V and J ends lost 8 bases and 3 bases, in that order; junction bases with no gene match: 3. Germline-derived CDR1 and CDR2 are SQVTM and ANQGSEA. This CDR3 is 12 amino acids long. The CDR3 region has the DNA TGCAGCTTAGCGGGAGGGTTCTACGAGCAGTACTTC. Protein: CSLAGGFYEQYF.

The gene calls are TRBV10-2 and TRBJ1-6; the D gene is possibly TRBD1 (5 bases). The V gene lost 2 bases and the J gene lost 7 bases, with 9 bases spanning the gap. The CDR3 has 14 amino acids. Germline-derived CDR1 and CDR2 are WSHSY and SAAADI. CDR3 nucleotide sequence: TGCGCCAGCAGTGAGGCAGGGAGAAATTCACCCCTCCACTTT. Translation: CASSEAGRNSPLHF.

The chain joins TRBV7-2 to TRBJ2-5; no clear D gene. Germline values: CDR1 SGHTA, CDR2 FQGNSA. Trimming pared 1 base from V and 2 bases from J, leaving 8 bases between. The CDR3 loop spans 14 amino acids. In DNA form, the CDR3 reads TGTGCCAGCAGCTTAGTATTCGAGCAAGAGACCCAGTACTTC. Encoded protein: CASSLVFEQETQYF. Using reference TRBV7-2 and TRBJ2-5 for the parts outside the CDR3, the full variable domain is GAGVSQSPSNKVTEKGKDVELRCDPISGHTALYWYRQSLGQGLEFLIYFQGNSAPDKSGLPSDRFSAERTGGSVSTLTIQRTQQEDSAVYLCASSLVFEQETQYFGPGTRLLVL.

The CDR3 nucleotides read TGTGCCATCAGCCCGGGGACTAGCGGGGCCTGGTACGAGCAGTACTTC. Its protein is CAISPGTSGAWYEQYF. This sequence joins TRBV10-3 and TRBJ2-7; 13 nucleotides align to TRBD2. This CDR3 is 16 amino acids long. The ends lost 6 bases at V and 4 bases at J; junction bases unmatched: 9. Germline lookup yields CDR1 ENHRY and CDR2 SYGVKD.